The present T cell receptor (beta chain) was sequenced within a study of human T cells and chemical hapten exposure. The ends were cut back, 2 bases at V and 2 bases at J, with 5 bases in the middle. Germline values: CDR1 MNHEY, CDR2 SVGEGT. The CDR3 is made up of 13 amino acids. This clonotype was seen repeatedly, ten times or more. Unfractionated whole blood was the source of the extracted total RNA. What the library attached to individual cDNA molecules were unique molecular identifiers. Authors' data handling: Per-sample TCR counts ranged from roughly 20,000 to 700,000, median roughly 96,000. A single record per CDR3 protein comes from TCRdb applying MiXCR to the 5' RACE reads. The V and J calls were determined by TCRdb, not by the authors. The sample carries roughly 82,000 distinct CDR3 sequences, more than 15% recorded once.

The chain couples TRBV6-2 or TRBV6-3 to TRBJ2-3; D not certain. This sequence was found in a female donor in good health. CDR3 coding DNA: TGTGCCAGCAGTTACACTTTCACAGATACGCAGTATTTT. Protein sequence: CASSYTFTDTQYF.